This TCR beta chain was profiled in a study of T cell repertoires in aging, cancer and after chemotherapy. CDR1 is SGHRS and CDR2 is YFSETQ in the germline V gene. J gave up 7 bases and V 0 bases, and 5 bases lay outside the gene matches. The CDR3 length is 15 residues. Rearranged V-D-J TRB sequences were amplified with a mixed TRB-A/B primer pool. TCRdb reprocessed the multiplex PCR reads via MiXCR and lists one record per CDR3 protein. Among more than 9,000 distinct CDR3 sequences listed, approximately 38% were seen once. Amplification of TCR beta used genomic DNA extracted from peripheral blood. The TCR was taken from a human donor in good health. The sequenced sample was blood. The chain recombines TRBV5-1 with TRBJ2-1; TRBD1 agrees at 9 bases. The CDR3 bases are TGCGCCAGCAGCTTGGTCGGGACAGGGATGAATGAGCAGTTCTTC. Its protein is CASSLVGTGMNEQFF.